This is a list of T cell receptor beta chains from one sample in a study of blood T cell repertoires in COVID-19. The repertoire was sequenced with immunoSEQ multiplex PCR; TCRdb's copy has only in-frame clones and lacks some. In the table there are some 140,000 clones, about 86% of which are singletons. Sequencing input: peripheral blood. The receptors derive from a woman aged 45-60 years who had recovered from COVID-19. The CDR3 runs from the conserved cysteine through the conserved F or W. D genes are given only for firm matches. Some rows have no size entry. The others give once, few or many, or a class for an expanded clone.

V gene	J gene	clone size	D gene	CDR3 protein	CDR3 DNA
TRBV11-1	TRBJ2-7	-	TRBD1	CASSLARDRVSSYEQYF	TGTGCCAGCAGCTTAGCCCGGGACAGGGTTAGCTCCTACGAGCAGTACTTC
TRBV11-2	TRBJ2-1	-	TRBD1	CASSPRQGAYNEQFF	TGTGCCAGCAGCCCGAGACAGGGGGCCTACAATGAGCAGTTCTTC
TRBV29-1	TRBJ2-1	-	TRBD2	CSACLAGAYNEQFF	TGCAGTGCCTGCCTAGCGGGGGCTTACAATGAGCAGTTCTTC
TRBV4-1	TRBJ2-3	-	TRBD2	CASSQGTSGVTDTQYF	TGCGCCAGCAGCCAGGGGACTAGCGGGGTTACAGATACGCAGTATTTT
TRBV6-4	TRBJ1-2	-	-	CASSDMGGASPYGYTF	TGTGCCAGCAGTGACATGGGGGGGGCGTCCCCCTATGGCTACACCTTC
TRBV6-5	TRBJ2-5	-	TRBD1	CASRRTGGRQETQYF	TGTGCCAGCAGGCGAACAGGGGGTAGACAAGAGACCCAGTACTTC
TRBV25-1	TRBJ2-3	-	-	CASSDRDSTDTQYF	TGTGCCAGCAGTGACAGGGATAGCACAGATACGCAGTATTTT
TRBV7-9	TRBJ2-7	-	-	CDTRGVESGQAGEQYF	TGTGATACCCGGGGGGTGGAATCGGGACAGGCCGGTGAGCAGTACTTC
TRBV27	TRBJ1-1	-	TRBD1	CASSFRGTVSHTEAFF	TGTGCCAGCAGTTTTCGGGGGACAGTCAGCCACACTGAAGCTTTCTTT
TRBV25-1	TRBJ1-5	few	TRBD1	CASSGGQPGEPQHF	TGTGCCAGCAGTGGGGGACAGCCGGGGGAGCCCCAGCATTTT
TRBV2	TRBJ1-4	-	-	CASRQDFNEKLFF	TGTGCCAGCAGGCAGGACTTTAATGAAAAACTGTTTTTT
TRBV4-1	TRBJ2-7	-	-	CASSPSGTSSSYEQYF	TGCGCCAGCAGCCCTTCCGGGACTTCAAGCTCCTACGAGCAGTACTTC
TRBV5-1	TRBJ2-3	once	TRBD2	CASSPGLAGGTGDTQYF	TGCGCCAGCAGCCCGGGACTAGCGGGAGGTACCGGAGATACGCAGTATTTT
TRBV6-2/TRBV6-3	TRBJ2-1	-	-	CASSYTGSYNEQFF	TGTGCCAGCAGTTACACCGGGAGCTACAATGAGCAGTTCTTC
TRBV7-7	TRBJ2-2	-	TRBD1	CASSPGQGPGELFF	TGTGCCAGCAGTCCGGGACAGGGGCCCGGGGAGCTGTTTTTT
TRBV7-9	TRBJ2-1	once	-	CASSPRDTRYNEQFF	TGTGCCAGCAGCCCGAGGGACACAAGATACAATGAGCAGTTCTTC
TRBV18	TRBJ1-5	-	-	CASSSNQPQHF	TGTGCCAGCTCCTCCAATCAGCCCCAGCATTTT
TRBV28	TRBJ1-2	-	-	CASSLTLRGYGYTF	TGTGCCAGCAGCCTGACACTAAGGGGCTATGGCTACACCTTC
TRBV7-9	TRBJ1-1	-	-	CASSARQSKNTEAFF	TGTGCCAGCAGCGCCAGACAGAGCAAGAACACTGAAGCTTTCTTT
TRBV7-9	TRBJ2-1	-	TRBD1	CASSIGQGGNEQFF	TGTGCCAGCAGCATAGGACAGGGGGGGAATGAGCAGTTCTTC
TRBV5-6	TRBJ2-5	-	TRBD2	CASSLGTGGAQTQYF	TGTGCCAGCAGCTTGGGGACGGGAGGGGCCCAGACCCAGTACTTC
TRBV5-4	TRBJ1-2	-	-	CASSLAQGMGGYTF	TGTGCCAGCAGCTTGGCCCAGGGGATGGGAGGCTACACCTTC